The source of this TCR beta chain is a study of blood T cell repertoires in COVID-19. Study-level information: Sources were T cells, B-cell-depleted T cells, or PBMCs; the material itself was cDNA or gDNA.

In the source study's methods: Amplification of reference gene primers provided the estimated nucleated cell counts. Using immunoSEQ multiplex PCR, the repertoire was profiled, and TCRdb retains in-frame clones only, with some absent. The V and J calls and clone size were taken over from that table, and D and trimming were inferred from the DNA. The table includes around 230,000 clones, around 92% detected once. CDR3 length equals 14 residues. The trim removed 8 bases at V and 8 bases at J, leaving 6 bases unmatched. Germline CDR1 reads MNHEY; CDR2 reads SMNVEV (reference sequence). Adults between about 18 and 89 years of age took part from fewer than 30 US areas. Clinical histories supplied by participants themselves formed the basis of cohort assignment.

Sample: PBMCs or T cells enriched from blood (not recorded which). The rearrangement joins TRBV27 to TRBJ1-6, with 10 bases matching TRBD1. The sequence was obtained from a woman under 40 with acute COVID-19. The chain's CDR3 is CASALGQGHSPLHF. The DNA of the CDR3 is TGTGCCAGCGCCCTGGGACAGGGGCATTCACCCCTCCACTTT.